Below are 8 T cell receptor beta chains sequenced from a single sample in a study of monozygotic twins with inflammatory bowel disease. TCRdb derives one entry per CDR3 protein from the 5' RACE reads, leaving out DNA. Across some 210,000 distinct CDR3 sequences, the top ten clones capture roughly 1.5% of the sample. Sequencing was carried out using blood. The receptor set was obtained from a human donor with ulcerative colitis or Crohn's disease, or a healthy co-twin of an affected twin (not recorded which).

The V call is TRBV10-3, the J call TRBJ1-1; checking the TCRdb D call of TRBD1 is not possible without DNA. Germline CDR1 and CDR2: ENHRY and SYGVKD. The CDR3 is made up of 15 amino acids. The CDR3 is CAISESEGGNTEAFF.

The rearrangement joins TRBV10-3 to TRBJ2-5; TCRdb's D gene call, TRBD2, goes unchecked for lack of DNA. The CDR3 covers 14 residues. The V gene's germline CDR1 is ENHRY and CDR2 SYGVKD. The CDR3 sequence is CAISVSGSQETQYF.

The J gene is TRBJ2-3, the V gene TRBV5-6. Germline V gives CDR1 SGHDT, CDR2 YYEEEE. This CDR3 contains 12 residues. This CDR3 reads CASRRLEDTQYF.

The rearrangement links TRBV3-1 to TRBJ1-3; TCRdb lists TRBD1, though no DNA is available to test this call. Germline V gene lookup returns CDR1 LGHDT and CDR2 YNNKEL (reference sequence). The CDR3 has 13 amino acids. The CDR3 loop is CASMRQGGNTIYF.

V gene TRBV12-3 or TRBV12-4 combines with J gene TRBJ2-3; the D gene TCRdb calls, TRBD1, cannot be checked with no DNA. This CDR3 has 18 residues. The CDR3 loop reads CASSPLLGRGGDKDTQYF.

V is TRBV11-2 and J is TRBJ2-1; there is no DNA to check the TCRdb D call of TRBD1. CDR1 SGHAT and CDR2 FQNNGV come from the germline V gene. The CDR3 length is 14 residues. Here the CDR3 reads CASSSRGGSREQFF.

The gene calls are TRBV7-9 and TRBJ2-7; the D call of TRBD1 rests on TCRdb alone, since no DNA is present to check it. CDR1 is SEHNR and CDR2 is FQNEAQ in the germline V gene (reference sequence). The CDR3 loop spans 14 amino acids. The CDR3 is CASSLAYRVNEQYF.

This chain's CDR3 is CASSEDQGAPFKLFF. The chain has TRBV6-1 and TRBJ1-4; TCRdb's assignment of TRBD1 cannot be checked, as there is no DNA. The germline V gene has CDR1 MNHNS and CDR2 SASEGT. The CDR3 is 15 residues long.